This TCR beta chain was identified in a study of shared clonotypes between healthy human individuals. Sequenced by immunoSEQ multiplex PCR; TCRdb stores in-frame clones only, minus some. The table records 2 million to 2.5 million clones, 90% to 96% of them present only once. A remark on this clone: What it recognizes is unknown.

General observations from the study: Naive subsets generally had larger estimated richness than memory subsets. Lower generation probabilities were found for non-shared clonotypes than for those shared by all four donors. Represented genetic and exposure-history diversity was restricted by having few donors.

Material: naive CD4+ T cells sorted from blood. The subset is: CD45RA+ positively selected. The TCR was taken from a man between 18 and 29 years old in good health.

CDR3 sequence (DNA): TGCGCCAGCAGCCGCCTGGATCTAAAAGAGACCCAGTACTTC. Protein product: CASSRLDLKETQYF. The chain links TRBV5-1 to TRBJ2-5; D is unresolved. The CDR3 contains 14 residues. Germline CDR1 SGHRS, CDR2 YFSETQ. V lost 4 bases to trimming and J lost 3 bases, with 13 bases between them.